This T cell receptor beta chain emerged from a study of blood T cell repertoires in COVID-19. This clone appeared once. Profiled with immunoSEQ multiplex PCR; TCRdb holds only in-frame clones, not every one. The sample lists about 260,000 clones, about 90% seen once, with about 10% in the top ten. The sequenced sample consisted of peripheral blood. The TCR sequence derives from a woman in her 70s with COVID-19, enrolled during active disease.

The CDR3 loop is CASSLVTGPDRVTRNTIYF. The DNA for the CDR3 is TGTGCCAGCAGCTTAGTAACGGGTCCTGACAGGGTTACTCGAAACACCATATATTTT. V is TRBV7-2 and J is TRBJ1-3; 7 bases align to TRBD1. V was clipped by 1 base and J by 5 bases; unmatched bases: 17. This CDR3 comprises 19 residues. Germline lookup yields CDR1 SGHTA and CDR2 FQGNSA. Based on the CDR3 plus reference TRBV7-2 and TRBJ1-3, the full variable domain is GAGVSQSPSNKVTEKGKDVELRCDPISGHTALYWYRQSLGQGLEFLIYFQGNSAPDKSGLPSDRFSAERTGGSVSTLTIQRTQQEDSAVYLCASSLVTGPDRVTRNTIYFGEGSWLTVV.